This T cell receptor beta chain was found in a study of blood T cell repertoires in COVID-19. Across the study: In each case, the material was cDNA or gDNA derived from T cells, B-cell-depleted T cells, or PBMCs.

Repertoires were generated with immunoSEQ multiplex PCR, while TCRdb's copy carries only in-frame clones and drops some. The sample lists about 400,000 clones; 87% were seen once. The germline gives CDR1 LGHDT, CDR2 YNNKEL (reference sequence). The CDR3 has 15 amino acids. Trimming took off 3 bases at V and 5 bases at J, with 16 bases between the two ends. Sequences were obtained from PBMCs or T cells enriched from blood (not recorded which). This rearrangement joins TRBV3-1 (or the pseudogene TRBV3-2) to TRBJ1-2; tentatively, D is TRBD1 (6 bases). The receptor was isolated from a woman aged 25-40 years who had recovered from COVID-19. The CDR3 bases are TGTGCCAGCAGCCAGGTGGACAGCACTGCTTATGGCTACACCTTC. It translates to CASSQVDSTAYGYTF.